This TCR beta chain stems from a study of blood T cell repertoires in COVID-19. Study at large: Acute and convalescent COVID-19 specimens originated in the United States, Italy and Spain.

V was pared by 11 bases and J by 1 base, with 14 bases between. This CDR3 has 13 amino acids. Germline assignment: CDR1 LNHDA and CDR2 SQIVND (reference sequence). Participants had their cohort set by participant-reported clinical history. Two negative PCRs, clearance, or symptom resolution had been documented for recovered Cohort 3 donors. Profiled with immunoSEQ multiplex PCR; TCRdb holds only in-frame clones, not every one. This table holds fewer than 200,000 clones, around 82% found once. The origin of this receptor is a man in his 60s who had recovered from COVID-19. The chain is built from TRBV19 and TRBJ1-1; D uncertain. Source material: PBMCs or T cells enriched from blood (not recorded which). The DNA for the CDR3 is TGTGCCTCAGTAGTTCCAGGGAACACTGAAGCTTTCTTT. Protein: CASVVPGNTEAFF.